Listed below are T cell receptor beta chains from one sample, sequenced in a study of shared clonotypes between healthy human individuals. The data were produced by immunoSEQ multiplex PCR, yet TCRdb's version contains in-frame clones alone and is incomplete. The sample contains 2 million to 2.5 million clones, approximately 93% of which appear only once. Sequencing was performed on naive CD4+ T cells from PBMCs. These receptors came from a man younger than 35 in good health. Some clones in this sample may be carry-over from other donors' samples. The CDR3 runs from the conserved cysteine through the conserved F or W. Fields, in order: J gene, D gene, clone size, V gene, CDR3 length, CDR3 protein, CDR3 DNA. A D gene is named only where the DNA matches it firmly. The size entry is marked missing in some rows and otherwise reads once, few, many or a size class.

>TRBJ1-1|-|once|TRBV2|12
CATSRQNTEAFF
TGTGCCACCTCCCGGCAGAACACTGAAGCTTTCTTT
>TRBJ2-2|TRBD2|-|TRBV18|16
CASSRSSGTNTGELFF
TGTGCCAGCTCACGGTCTAGCGGGACAAACACCGGGGAGCTGTTTTTT
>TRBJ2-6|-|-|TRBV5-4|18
CASSLLTGGKGGANVLTF
TGTGCCAGCAGCTTGCTCACGGGGGGCAAGGGAGGGGCCAACGTCCTGACTTTC
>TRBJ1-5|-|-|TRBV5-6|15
CASSLVGRGEYPQHF
TGTGCCAGCAGCCTGGTGGGGAGGGGAGAATATCCCCAGCATTTT
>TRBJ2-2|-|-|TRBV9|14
CASSLDSLAGELFF
TGTGCCAGCAGCTTGGACTCACTTGCCGGGGAGCTGTTTTTT
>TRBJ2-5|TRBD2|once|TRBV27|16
CASRRLLAGGTETQYF
TGTGCCAGCAGGCGATTACTAGCGGGAGGGACGGAGACCCAGTACTTC
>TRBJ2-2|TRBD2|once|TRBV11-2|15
CASSNSGRQTGELFF
TGTGCCAGCAGCAATAGCGGGAGACAAACCGGGGAGCTGTTTTTT
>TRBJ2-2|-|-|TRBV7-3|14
CASSRTGYTGELFF
TGTGCCAGCAGCCGAACAGGGTACACCGGGGAGCTGTTTTTT
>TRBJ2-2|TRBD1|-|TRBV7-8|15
CASSLARTGPGVLFF
TGTGCCAGCAGCTTAGCTCGGACAGGCCCCGGGGTGCTGTTTTTT
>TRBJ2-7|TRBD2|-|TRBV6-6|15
CASSYSAGGSYEQYF
TGTGCCAGCAGTTACTCGGCGGGAGGCTCCTACGAGCAGTACTTC
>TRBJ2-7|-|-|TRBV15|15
CATSSGSSGFYEQYF
TGTGCCACCAGCAGCGGGTCGTCGGGATTCTACGAGCAGTACTTC
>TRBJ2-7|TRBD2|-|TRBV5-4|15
CASSLAGTSIHEQYF
TGTGCCAGCAGCTTGGCCGGGACTAGCATTCACGAGCAGTACTTC
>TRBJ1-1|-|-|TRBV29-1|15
CSVTTHSDMNTEAFF
TGCAGCGTGACCACCCACAGCGACATGAACACTGAAGCTTTCTTT
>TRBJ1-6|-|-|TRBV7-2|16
CASSLGGTTYNSPLHF
TGTGCCAGCAGCTTAGGGGGCACGACCTATAATTCACCCCTCCACTTT
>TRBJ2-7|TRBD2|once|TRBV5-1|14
CASSLSGTINEQYF
TGCGCCAGCAGCTTGAGCGGGACCATAAACGAGCAGTACTTC
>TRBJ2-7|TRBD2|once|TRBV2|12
CASTLAGEEQYF
TGTGCCAGCACCCTAGCGGGAGAGGAGCAGTACTTC
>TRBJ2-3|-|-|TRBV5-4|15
CASSLGGGRTDTQYF
TGTGCCAGCAGCTTGGGGGGGGGCCGCACAGATACGCAGTATTTT
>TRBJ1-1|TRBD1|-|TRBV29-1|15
CSVVGQGAMGTEAFF
TGCAGCGTTGTTGGGCAGGGGGCTATGGGCACTGAAGCTTTCTTT
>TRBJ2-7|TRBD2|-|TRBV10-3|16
CAISESSGLAGYEQYF
TGTGCCATCAGTGAGTCCTCCGGACTAGCGGGATACGAGCAGTACTTC
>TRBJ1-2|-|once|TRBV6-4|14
CASSRDSLWEGYTF
TGTGCCAGCTCCCGCGACTCCTTATGGGAGGGCTACACCTTC
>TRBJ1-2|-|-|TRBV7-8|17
CASSLAGGASGDYGYTF
TGTGCCAGCAGCTTAGCCGGGGGCGCTTCCGGAGACTATGGCTACACCTTC
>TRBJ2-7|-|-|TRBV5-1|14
CASSHGTATYEQYF
TGCGCCAGCAGTCACGGGACGGCCACCTACGAGCAGTACTTC
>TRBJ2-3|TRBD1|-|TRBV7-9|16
CASSAIRDRATDTQYF
TGTGCCAGCAGCGCCATTCGGGACAGGGCTACAGATACGCAGTATTTT
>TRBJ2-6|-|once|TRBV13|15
CASSLVGAGANVLTF
TGTGCCAGCAGCTTAGTAGGGGCCGGGGCCAACGTCCTGACTTTC
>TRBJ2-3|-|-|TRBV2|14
CASKAAGYTDTQYF
TGTGCCAGCAAGGCGGCGGGCTACACAGATACGCAGTATTTT
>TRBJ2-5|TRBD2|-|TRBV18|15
CASSPLAGGLETQYF
TGTGCCAGCTCTCCTCTAGCGGGAGGGTTGGAGACCCAGTACTTC
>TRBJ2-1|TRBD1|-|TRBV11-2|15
CASSLRQGSYNEQFF
TGTGCCAGCAGCTTAAGACAGGGTTCCTACAATGAGCAGTTCTTC
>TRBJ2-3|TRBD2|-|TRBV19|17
CASSSATGGSSTDTQYF
TGTGCCAGTAGTTCCGCCACGGGAGGGAGTAGCACAGATACGCAGTATTTT
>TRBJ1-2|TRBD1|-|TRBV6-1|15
CASSSEDRGNYGYTF
TGTGCCAGCAGTTCCGAGGACAGGGGAAACTATGGCTACACCTTC
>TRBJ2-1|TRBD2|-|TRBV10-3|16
CAISVLGGGTPNEQFF
TGTGCCATCAGTGTTTTGGGCGGGGGGACCCCCAATGAGCAGTTCTTC
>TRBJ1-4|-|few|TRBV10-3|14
CAIKGELGFEKLFF
TGTGCCATCAAAGGAGAATTGGGGTTTGAAAAACTGTTTTTT
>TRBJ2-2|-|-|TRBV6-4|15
CASSDPTASTGELFF
TGTGCCAGCAGTGACCCGACAGCGTCTACCGGGGAGCTGTTTTTT
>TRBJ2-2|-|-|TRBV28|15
CASSFNGRGPGELFF
TGTGCCAGCAGTTTTAATGGCAGAGGCCCCGGGGAGCTGTTTTTT
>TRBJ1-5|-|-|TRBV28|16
CASSLGPNSLNQPQHF
TGTGCCAGCAGTTTAGGTCCCAATTCCCTCAATCAGCCCCAGCATTTT
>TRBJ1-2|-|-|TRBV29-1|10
CSVESGGYTF
TGCAGCGTTGAATCGGGTGGCTACACCTTC
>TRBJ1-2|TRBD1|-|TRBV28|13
CASGGQGAGGYTF
TGTGCCAGCGGAGGGCAGGGGGCGGGCGGCTACACCTTC
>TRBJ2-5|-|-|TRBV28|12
CASSRGQETQYF
TGTGCCAGCAGTAGGGGGCAAGAGACCCAGTACTTC